The 27 T cell receptor beta chains given below trace back to one sample, sequenced in a study of T cell responses to AZD1222 COVID-19 vaccine. Some clones are missing from TCRdb's copy, which holds only in-frame ones; the method was immunoSEQ multiplex PCR. The data show 180,000 or so clones, approximately 95% seen once. The input for sequencing was peripheral blood, taken 28 days after the second dose of the MenACWY control vaccine. These receptors all stem from an adult who received the MenACWY meningococcal vaccine as a control.

The chain joins TRBV3-1 (or the pseudogene TRBV3-2) to TRBJ1-3; no definite D call. Germline CDR1 LGHDT, CDR2 YNNKEL (reference sequence). The V end lost 2 bases, the J end lost 0 bases, and 2 bases lay between the germline ends. CDR3 length: 13 amino acids. CDR3 bases: TGTGCCAGCAGCCAAACCTCTGGAAACACCATATATTTT. This encodes CASSQTSGNTIYF.

The V and J genes are TRBV5-1 and TRBJ2-2; 10 positions match TRBD2. The CDR3 is made up of 15 amino acids. Germline CDR1 and CDR2: SGHRS and YFSETQ. J gave up 4 bases and V 4 bases, and 4 bases lay outside the gene matches. CDR3 sequence reads: CASSNRTSGTGELFF. The CDR3 DNA is TGCGCCAGCAGCAACAGGACTAGCGGCACCGGGGAGCTGTTTTTT.

V and J are TRBV6-5 and TRBJ1-3, with D hard to call. CDR1 and CDR2 from the germline V gene are MNHEY and SVGAGI. V was pared by 6 bases and J by 0 bases, with 12 bases between. There are 15 residues in the CDR3. The CDR3 loop reads CASRSGSGSGNTIYF. CDR3 in DNA: TGTGCCAGCAGGAGCGGGTCCGGCTCTGGAAACACCATATATTTT.

J is TRBJ2-7 and V is TRBV5-1; a possible D gene is TRBD1 (6 bases). Germline V gene data show CDR1 as SGHRS and CDR2 as YFSETQ. The germline V and J ends were trimmed by 4 bases and 6 bases, with 14 bases remaining between them. This CDR3 has 13 residues. In nucleotides, the CDR3 is TGCGCCAGCAGCCCCGGGACAACCAGCGAGCAGTACTTC. This gives the protein CASSPGTTSEQYF.

V and J are TRBV6-6 and TRBJ1-4, with D possibly matching TRBD1 (5 bases). Per germline, CDR1 MNHNY and CDR2 SVGAGI (reference sequence). The CDR3 covers 14 residues. Trimming left V 6 bases short and J 2 bases short, with 10 bases between. The DNA of the CDR3 is TGTGCCAGCAGGATGGGACCGACTAATGAAAAACTGTTTTTT. Protein product: CASRMGPTNEKLFF.

The chain employs TRBV4-3 and TRBJ2-2, with D perhaps TRBD2 (7 bases). Trimming stripped 0 bases from V and 0 bases from J, with 17 bases between. The length of the CDR3 is 19 residues. Germline CDR1 LGHNA, CDR2 YSLEER. The CDR3 DNA reads TGCGCCAGCAGCCAAGATGGGTTTATAGGGGGGGCGAACACCGGGGAGCTGTTTTTT. Its translation: CASSQDGFIGGANTGELFF.

The CDR3, as DNA: TGCGCCAGCAGCTCGGGACAGGGAAAAACTGAAGCTTTCTTT. This sequence encodes CASSSGQGKTEAFF. The gene calls are TRBV5-1 and TRBJ1-1, with 9 bases lining up with TRBD1. The CDR3 runs 14 residues. V was pared by 3 bases and J by 5 bases, with 5 bases of the junction left unmatched. From germline, CDR1 is SGHRS and CDR2 YFSETQ.

V and J are TRBV4-1 and TRBJ2-5; D not certain. The V gene lost 5 bases and the J gene lost 7 bases, with 23 bases spanning the gap. CDR1 is MGHRA and CDR2 is YSYEKL in the germline V gene. This CDR3 region has 16 residues. The CDR3 nucleotides read TGCGCCAGCAGCGCACTCGGCCAGAGTCACACGGGGACCCAGTACTTC. As protein: CASSALGQSHTGTQYF.

V gene TRBV6-5 combines with J gene TRBJ1-1; D is unresolved. This CDR3 contains 12 residues. Trimming cost V 2 bases and J 7 bases, with 8 bases left between them. Germline V lookup: CDR1 MNHEY, CDR2 SVGAGI. The CDR3 nucleotides are TGTGCCAGCAGTTACAGCCTGGGTGAAGCTTTCTTT. Translating it yields CASSYSLGEAFF.

The table lists this clone with a few counts. The chain uses TRBV4-3 and TRBJ1-4; D ambiguous. This CDR3 has 16 amino acids. The ends were cut back, 0 bases at V and 2 bases at J, with 10 bases in the middle. Germline V lookup: CDR1 LGHNA, CDR2 YSLEER. Written as DNA, the CDR3 is TGCGCCAGCAGCCAAGACTGGCGGTCGACTAATGAAAAACTGTTTTTT. It encodes CASSQDWRSTNEKLFF.

The chain links TRBV7-2 to TRBJ1-5; 8 nucleotides align to TRBD1. Germline CDR1 reads SGHTA; CDR2 reads FQGNSA. Unmatched junction bases numbered 10, after V lost 3 bases and J lost 0 bases. CDR3 size: 18 residues. The CDR3 DNA reads TGTGCCAGCAGCTTCCGGCAGGGGGCAGATTATAGCAATCAGCCCCAGCATTTT. Translation: CASSFRQGADYSNQPQHF.

This chain connects TRBV5-4 to TRBJ1-5; 9 bases map to TRBD1. V gave up 4 bases and J gave up 7 bases; unmatched junction bases: 3. The CDR3 has 13 amino acids. CDR1 is SGHNT, CDR2 YYREEE, per germline (reference sequence). The CDR3 DNA is TGTGCCAGCAGCACTACAGGGGGCCAGCCCCAGCATTTT. This gives the protein CASSTTGGQPQHF. The full variable domain, completed using reference TRBV5-4 and TRBJ1-5, is ETGVTQSPTHLIKTRGQQVTLRCSSQSGHNTVSWYQQALGQGPQFIFQYYREEENGRGNFPPRFSGLQFPNYSSELNVNALELDDSALYLCASSTTGGQPQHFGDGTRLSIL.

This clone was counted a few times. The chain has TRBV5-1 and TRBJ2-1, with TRBD1 matching over 9 bases. CDR3 length: 15 residues. V lost 4 bases, J lost 3 bases, and 5 bases stayed unmatched. The germline V gene encodes CDR1 SGHRS and CDR2 YFSETQ. The CDR3 DNA reads TGCGCCAGCAGCCTAGGGACAGGGCGCTACAATGAGCAGTTCTTC. As protein: CASSLGTGRYNEQFF.

This chain connects TRBV5-4 to TRBJ1-4; D is perhaps TRBD1 (6 bases). There are 15 residues in the CDR3. Germline CDR1 is SGHNT and CDR2 is YYREEE (reference sequence). The V end was cut by 4 bases, the J end by 4 bases, with 14 bases between. The CDR3 sequence: CASSIQQGINEKLFF. The CDR3 DNA sequence: TGTGCCAGCAGCATCCAACAGGGAATTAATGAAAAACTGTTTTTT.

The V and J genes are TRBV11-3 and TRBJ2-3, with D perhaps given as TRBD1 or TRBD2 (5 bases each). The CDR3 runs to 16 residues. The V end lost 0 bases, the J end lost 6 bases, and 16 bases lay between the germline ends. Germline values: CDR1 SGHNT, CDR2 YENEEA. For the CDR3, the DNA is TGTGCCAGCAGCTTAGACGGGACCCAGCTGAGGGATACGCAGTATTTT. Translating it yields CASSLDGTQLRDTQYF.

This clone was counted a single time. This chain uses TRBV30 with TRBJ1-1; D perhaps matches TRBD1 (5 bases). The CDR3 runs to 12 residues. V lost 3 bases and J lost 4, with 9 bases in between. Germline CDR1 reads GTSNPN; CDR2 reads SVGIG (reference sequence). The CDR3 sequence is CAWSAQGTEAFF. The CDR3, as DNA: TGTGCCTGGAGCGCTCAGGGCACTGAAGCTTTCTTT.

The V call is TRBV9, the J call TRBJ2-5; tentative D call: TRBD2 (6 bases). The CDR3 has 17 amino acids. Germline CDR1 SGDLS, CDR2 YYNGEE. Trimming cost V 3 bases and J 3 bases, with 21 bases left between them. The CDR3 region is CASSAVPLRGGKETQYF. The CDR3 bases are TGTGCCAGCAGCGCCGTACCCCTGCGGGGAGGCAAAGAGACCCAGTACTTC.

The V call is TRBV7-9, the J call TRBJ1-1, with D possibly TRBD1 on 5 matching bases. V was pared by 1 base and J by 4 bases, with 19 bases between. The CDR3 extends over 17 amino acids. Germline V lookup: CDR1 SEHNR, CDR2 FQNEAQ (reference sequence). The CDR3 is CASSLDRCTGEGTEAFF. As DNA, the CDR3 is TGTGCCAGCAGCTTAGATCGGTGTACAGGTGAGGGCACTGAAGCTTTCTTT.

The CDR3 loop reads CASSVGTGARETQYF. CDR3 DNA: TGTGCCAGCAGCGTAGGGACAGGGGCTCGAGAGACCCAGTACTTC. The chain couples TRBV9 to TRBJ2-5; 9 bases line up with TRBD1. The germline gives CDR1 SGDLS, CDR2 YYNGEE. V dropped 0 bases and J dropped 4; count of bases not matched to a gene: 4. This CDR3 region has 15 residues.

The rearrangement links TRBV4-3 to TRBJ2-7; possibly TRBD1 for D (6 bases). Germline V gene sequence: CDR1 LGHNA, CDR2 YSLEER. Trimming cost V 2 bases and J 7 bases, with 12 bases left between them. The CDR3 loop spans 13 amino acids. CDR3 bases: TGCGCCAGCAGCCAAAACAGGGTTTGGGAGCAGTACTTC. It is translated as CASSQNRVWEQYF.

V and J are TRBV5-1 and TRBJ1-6; D unclear. V lost 1 base, J lost 8 bases, and 22 bases lay in between. This CDR3 is 18 amino acids long. The germline gives CDR1 SGHRS, CDR2 YFSETQ. CDR3 amino acids: CASSLKPSGGSLDSPLHF. In nucleotides, the CDR3 is TGCGCCAGCAGCTTGAAACCCTCGGGCGGGTCTCTGGATTCACCCCTCCACTTT.

The rearrangement uses TRBV5-4 and TRBJ1-1, with 9 bases lining up with TRBD1. With V trimmed by 4 bases and J by 6 bases, 10 bases remained unmatched. Germline V CDR1 and CDR2: SGHNT, YYREEE (reference sequence). CDR3 length equals 15 residues. The CDR3 here is CASSPTVGQGSEAFF. The CDR3 region has the DNA TGTGCCAGCAGCCCTACTGTGGGACAGGGATCTGAAGCTTTCTTT.

The CDR3 loop is CASSWGTSSTDTQYF. As DNA, the CDR3 is TGTGCCAGCAGCTGGGGGACTAGCAGCACAGATACGCAGTATTTT. The rearrangement links TRBV7-3 to TRBJ2-3; 9 positions agree with TRBD2. J lost 0 bases, V lost 4 bases, and 2 bases had no gene match. The CDR3 covers 15 residues. Germline CDR1 is SGHTA and CDR2 is FQGTGA.

The chain carries TRBV7-3 and TRBJ2-1, with 10 bases identical to TRBD2. The trim removed 2 bases at V and 4 bases at J, leaving 5 bases unmatched. The CDR3 is made up of 16 amino acids. The germline gives CDR1 SGHTA, CDR2 FQGTGA. CDR3 sequence reads: CASSLLAGAKYNEQFF. CDR3 DNA sequence: TGTGCCAGCAGCTTACTAGCGGGGGCAAAATACAATGAGCAGTTCTTC.

The V gene is TRBV5-1, the J gene TRBJ1-6; D possibly corresponds to TRBD1 (5 bases). Trimming took off 1 base at V and 5 bases at J, with 7 bases between the two ends. The CDR3 runs to 14 residues. Germline assignment: CDR1 SGHRS and CDR2 YFSETQ. The CDR3 sequence is CASSLLGHNSPLHF. The DNA for the CDR3 is TGCGCCAGCAGCTTGCTGGGACATAATTCACCCCTCCACTTT.

The CDR3 DNA sequence: TGTGCCAGCAGCTTAAACTCGCAGGGGGCTTCTGGAAACACCATATATTTT. Translated, it gives CASSLNSQGASGNTIYF. The chain recombines TRBV7-9 with TRBJ1-3; TRBD1 matches at 8 bases. After removal of 2 bases from V and 1 base from J, the junction contained 7 bases not matched to a gene. Per germline, CDR1 SEHNR and CDR2 FQNEAQ (reference sequence). The CDR3 consists of 17 residues.

The chain joins TRBV2 to TRBJ2-2; D gene ambiguous. The germline V and J ends were trimmed by 3 bases and 6 bases, with 8 bases remaining between them. CDR1 and CDR2 (germline): SNHLY, FYNNEI. The CDR3 has 13 residues. The CDR3 nucleotides are TGTGCCAGCAGTGATGACCAACCCGGGGAGCTGTTTTTT. Protein: CASSDDQPGELFF.